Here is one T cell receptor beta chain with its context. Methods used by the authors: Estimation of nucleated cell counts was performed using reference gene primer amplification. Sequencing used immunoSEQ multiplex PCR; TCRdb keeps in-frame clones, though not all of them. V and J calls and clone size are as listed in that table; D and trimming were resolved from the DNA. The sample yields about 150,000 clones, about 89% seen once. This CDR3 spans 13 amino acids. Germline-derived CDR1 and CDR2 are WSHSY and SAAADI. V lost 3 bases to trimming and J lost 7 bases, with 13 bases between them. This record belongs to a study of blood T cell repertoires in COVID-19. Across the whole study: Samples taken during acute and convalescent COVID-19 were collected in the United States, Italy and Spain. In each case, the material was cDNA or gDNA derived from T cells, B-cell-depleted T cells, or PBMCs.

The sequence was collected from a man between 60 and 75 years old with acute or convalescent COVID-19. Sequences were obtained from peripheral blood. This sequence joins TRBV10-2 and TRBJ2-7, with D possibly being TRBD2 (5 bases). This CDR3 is CASSDPGGGEQYF. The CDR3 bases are TGCGCCAGCAGTGATCCCGGAGGAGGTGAGCAGTACTTC.